This TCR beta chain is from a study of cytomegalovirus exposure and HLA in healthy donors. PCR was performed using 60 Vbeta and 13 Jbeta primers. Per the authors' pipeline: A later analysis counted 65 million to 80 million unique TCR beta chains, some 10 million shared. The method was immunoSEQ multiplex PCR; TCRdb's version includes in-frame clones alone and lacks a portion of them. V and J calls and clone size are given by that table; D and trimming were obtained from the DNA. The data hold about 190,000 clones, with roughly four fifths observed a single time. Healthy bone marrow donors supplied every sample. V shed 4 bases, J shed 0 bases, and the junction held 12 bases outside the gene matches. CDR3 size: 19 residues. The germline V gene encodes CDR1 SGHDT and CDR2 YYEEEE. Broader study findings: The authors enumerated 150 to 200 TCR beta chains as linked to cytomegalovirus. An apparent linkage of common viral pathogens to several of the most significant clusters emerged in a later analysis.

As concerns this clone: What it binds is not known.

The origin of this receptor is a woman in her twenties or thirties in good health and CMV-seropositive. The chain combines TRBV5-6 with TRBJ1-5; 11 bases fit TRBD1. Sequenced input: PBMCs. CDR3 DNA sequence: TGTGCCAGCAGCAACTTCCGGGACAGGGGGGAGTATAGCAATCAGCCCCAGCATTTT. Translated: CASSNFRDRGEYSNQPQHF.